Shown below are 9 T cell receptor delta chains from a single sample sequenced in a study of gamma-delta chains in newborns, infants, children. TCRdb called clones anew from the reads with CATT. The repertoire holds a few thousand delta-chain clones, 6.5% to 8% seen once, with roughly 13% in the top ten. Sequencing input: blood. These TCRs come from a child who was a newborn, infant or young child, either healthy, febrile or measles-vaccinated (not recorded which).

This clone appeared a few times. The mismatch at residue 8 between this DNA's translation and the TCRdb protein of a much larger clone likely reflects a read error; the protein shown is translated from the DNA. V usage is TRDV2 and J usage is TRDJ3; the D gene is possibly TRDD3 (5 bases). Germline CDR1 and CDR2: GEAIGNYY and EKD. The CDR3 runs 18 residues. Trimming shortened V by 0 bases and J by 0 bases, and 11 bases separated the two germline ends. The CDR3 reads CACDTAGASSWDTRQMFF. The DNA for the CDR3 is TGTGCCTGTGACACCGCGGGGGCTAGCTCCTGGGACACCCGACAGATGTTTTTC.

Note on this clone: Compared with germline, one end of the junction differs, possibly owing to a read error. The chain couples TRDV2 to TRDJ2; a possible D gene is TRDD3 (5 bases). The CDR3 loop spans 17 amino acids. Germline lookup yields CDR1 GEAIGNYY and CDR2 EKD. CDR3 DNA: TGTGCCTTTGACACGCGGGGGGCCACCGCTTTGACAGCAAAAATCTTCTTT. The encoded protein is CAFDTRGATALTAKIFF.

This rearrangement joins TRDV2 to TRDJ1; D may be TRDD3 (6 bases). Trimming pared 0 bases from V and 4 bases from J, leaving 32 bases between. Germline V gives CDR1 GEAIGNYY, CDR2 EKD. The CDR3 covers 21 residues. Here the CDR3 reads CACDTVPTYRGEDRASDKLIF. The CDR3, as DNA: TGTGCCTGTGACACCGTCCCGACCTATCGGGGGGAGGACCGGGCCAGCGATAAACTCATCTTT.

Only a few counts were recorded for this clone. This likely came from a read error, as a far larger clone is one base away. The gene calls are TRDV2 and TRDJ2; TRDD3 matches 11 bases. The germline V gene has CDR1 GEAIGNYY and CDR2 EKD. CDR3 length equals 16 residues. Trimming cost V 2 bases and J 0 bases; bases outside gene matches: 1. The DNA for the CDR3 is TGTGCCTGTGACAGACTGGGGGATACTTTGACAGCACAACTCTTCTTT. It encodes CACDRLGDTLTAQLFF.

This clone qualifies as medium-sized (0.01 to 0.1%). Other DNA sequences in the sample encode the same CDR3. V is TRDV2 and J is TRDJ2, with TRDD3 matching 8 bases. Trimming removed 3 bases from V and 8 bases from J; junction bases left unmatched: 16. The CDR3 runs to 17 residues. The germline V gene encodes CDR1 GEAIGNYY and CDR2 EKD. CDR3 sequence (DNA): TGTGCCTGTGACTCACTACTGGGGGCTCCTCCGACGGCACAACTCTTCTTT. Residues: CACDSLLGAPPTAQLFF.

Comments on this clone: TCRdb's protein, taken from a much larger clone, differs from this DNA's translation at residue 11, likely owing to a read error; the protein displayed comes from the DNA. The V and J genes are TRDV2 and TRDJ3, with TRDD3 matching 7 bases. CDR3 length: 17 amino acids. Germline V gene data show CDR1 as GEAIGNYY and CDR2 as EKD. This CDR3 reads CACDGIPGSWGTRQMFF. The CDR3 DNA sequence: TGTGCCTGTGACGGGATACCGGGATCCTGGGGCACCCGACAGATGTTTTTC.

Remarks on this clone: The protein TCRdb lists belongs to a much larger clone and differs from this DNA's translation at residue 5, which points to a read error; the protein shown is made from the DNA. The chain combines TRDV2 with TRDJ2; TRDD3 matches at 8 bases. The germline gives CDR1 GEAIGNYY, CDR2 EKD. This CDR3 comprises 15 residues. The chain's CDR3 is CACDTLGDLTAQLFF. The CDR3 region has the DNA TGCGCCTGTGACACCCTGGGGGATTTGACAGCACAACTCTTCTTT.

With regard to this clone: A far larger clone is a single base away, which makes a read error likely. The chain recombines TRDV2 with TRDJ1; weak D call: TRDD3 (6 bases). Per the germline V gene, CDR1 is GEAIGNYY and CDR2 is EKD. This CDR3 region has 13 residues. Trimming shortened V by 6 bases and J by 0 bases, and 10 bases separated the two germline ends. CDR3 loop: CACTRGYTDKLIF. CDR3 DNA sequence: TGTGCCTGTACTAGGGGATACACCGATAAACTCATCTTT.

Concerning this clone: This clone may be a read error of a much larger clone one base away. The same CDR3 can be traced to other DNA sequences in this sample. The chain is built from TRDV2 and TRDJ3; TRDD3 aligns across 9 bases. There are 20 residues in the CDR3. Germline lookup yields CDR1 GEAIGNYY and CDR2 EKD. The CDR3 DNA is TGTGCCTGTGACCCCGTACTGGGGGACCGGAGCTCCTGGGACACCCGGCAGATGTTTTTC. It translates to CACDPVLGDRSSWDTRQMFF.